The T cell receptor (beta chain) under discussion was sequenced for a study of T cell repertoires in cytomegalovirus infection. On the study more broadly: Selection of CMV epitopes for the study included recently identified HLA-C-restricted and well-studied HLA-B-restricted ones. CMV infection and matching HLA type were both indicated by public TCR beta signatures. Notes on the study in general: Ex vivo responses were dominated by HLA-C-restricted CMV-specific TCR beta clonotypes.

A remark on this clonotype: Its specificity is unknown.

CDR1 and CDR2 from the germline V gene are SGHTA and FQGTGA. The V end was cut by 8 bases, the J end by 4 bases, with 12 bases between. The CDR3 extends over 13 amino acids. MiXCR was run by TCRdb on the reads, yielding one entry per CDR3 protein. The sample has around 69,000 distinct CDR3 sequences; 20% to 25% are singletons. The material sequenced was CD8+ T cells from cultured PBMCs, taken from culture after CMV antigen stimulation. The chain joins TRBV7-3 to TRBJ2-1, with D possibly called TRBD1 or TRBD2 (7 bases each). The sequence came from a human donor in good health (CMV status not recorded). Some clones in this sample may be carry-over from other donors' samples. CDR3 amino acids: CASAQGGYNEQFF. CDR3 bases: TGTGCCAGCGCTCAGGGGGGGTACAATGAGCAGTTCTTC.